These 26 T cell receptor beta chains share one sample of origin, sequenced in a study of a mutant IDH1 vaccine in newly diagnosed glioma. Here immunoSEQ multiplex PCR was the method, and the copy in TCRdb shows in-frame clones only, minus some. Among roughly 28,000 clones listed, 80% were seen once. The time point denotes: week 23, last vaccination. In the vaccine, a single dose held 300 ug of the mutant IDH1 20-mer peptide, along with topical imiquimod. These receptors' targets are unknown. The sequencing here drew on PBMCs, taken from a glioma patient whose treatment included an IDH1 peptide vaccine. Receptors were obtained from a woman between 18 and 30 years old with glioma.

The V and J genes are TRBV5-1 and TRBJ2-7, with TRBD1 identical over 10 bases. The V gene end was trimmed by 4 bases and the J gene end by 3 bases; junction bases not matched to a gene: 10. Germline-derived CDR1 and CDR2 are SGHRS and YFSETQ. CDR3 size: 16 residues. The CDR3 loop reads CASSPFPGTGDYEQYF. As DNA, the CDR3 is TGCGCCAGCAGCCCCTTTCCCGGGACAGGGGACTACGAGCAGTACTTC.

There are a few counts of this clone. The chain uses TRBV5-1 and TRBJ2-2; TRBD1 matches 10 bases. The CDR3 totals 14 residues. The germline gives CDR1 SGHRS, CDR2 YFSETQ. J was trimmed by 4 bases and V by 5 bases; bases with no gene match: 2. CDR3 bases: TGCGCCAGCAGTAGGGACAGGGGCACCGGGGAGCTGTTTTTT. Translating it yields CASSRDRGTGELFF.

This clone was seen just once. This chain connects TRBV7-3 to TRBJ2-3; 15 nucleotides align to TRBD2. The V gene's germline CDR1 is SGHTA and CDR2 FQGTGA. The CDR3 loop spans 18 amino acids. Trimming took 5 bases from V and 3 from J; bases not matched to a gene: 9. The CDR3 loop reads CASSTGLAGGGLTDTQYF. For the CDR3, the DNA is TGTGCCAGCAGCACCGGACTAGCGGGAGGGGGTTTAACAGATACGCAGTATTTT.

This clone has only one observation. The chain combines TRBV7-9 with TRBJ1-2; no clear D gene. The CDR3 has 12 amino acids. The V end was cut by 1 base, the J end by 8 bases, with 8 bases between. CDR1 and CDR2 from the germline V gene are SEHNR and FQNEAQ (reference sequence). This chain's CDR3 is CASSLGLGGYTF. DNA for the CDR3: TGTGCCAGCAGCTTAGGCTTAGGAGGCTACACCTTC.

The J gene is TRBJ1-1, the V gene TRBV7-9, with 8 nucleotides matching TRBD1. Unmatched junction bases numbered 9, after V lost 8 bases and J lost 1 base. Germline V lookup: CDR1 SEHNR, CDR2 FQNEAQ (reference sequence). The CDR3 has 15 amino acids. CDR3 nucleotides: TGTGCCAGCGGAGGATGGACAGGGACGAACACTGAAGCTTTCTTT. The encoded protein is CASGGWTGTNTEAFF.

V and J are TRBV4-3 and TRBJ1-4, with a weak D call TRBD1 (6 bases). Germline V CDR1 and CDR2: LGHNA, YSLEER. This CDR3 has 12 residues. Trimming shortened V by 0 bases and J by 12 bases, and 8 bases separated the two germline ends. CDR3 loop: CASSQERGELFF. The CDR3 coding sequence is TGCGCCAGCAGCCAAGAGAGGGGGGAACTGTTTTTT.

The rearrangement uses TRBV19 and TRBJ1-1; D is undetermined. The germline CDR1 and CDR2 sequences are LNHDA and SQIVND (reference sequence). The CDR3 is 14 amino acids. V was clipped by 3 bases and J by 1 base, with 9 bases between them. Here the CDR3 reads CASSIGRENTEAFF. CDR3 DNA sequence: TGTGCCAGTAGTATCGGCCGGGAGAACACTGAAGCTTTCTTT.

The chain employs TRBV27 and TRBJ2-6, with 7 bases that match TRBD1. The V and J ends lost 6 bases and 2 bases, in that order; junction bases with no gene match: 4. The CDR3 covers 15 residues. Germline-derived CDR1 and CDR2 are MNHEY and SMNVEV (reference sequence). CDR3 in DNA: TGTGCCAGCAGGTACAGGGGTACTGGGGCCAACGTCCTGACTTTC. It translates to CASRYRGTGANVLTF.

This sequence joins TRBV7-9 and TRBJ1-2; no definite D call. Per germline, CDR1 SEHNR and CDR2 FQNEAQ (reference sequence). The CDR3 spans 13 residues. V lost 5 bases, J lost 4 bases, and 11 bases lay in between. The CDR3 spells CASSPNEFYGYTF. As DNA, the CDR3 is TGTGCCAGCAGCCCCAACGAGTTCTATGGCTACACCTTC.

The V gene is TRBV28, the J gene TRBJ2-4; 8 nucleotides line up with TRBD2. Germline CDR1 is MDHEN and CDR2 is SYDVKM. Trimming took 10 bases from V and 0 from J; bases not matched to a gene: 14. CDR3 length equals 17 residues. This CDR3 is CAIRGTSGPLAKNIQYF. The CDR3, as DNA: TGTGCCATCCGCGGTACTAGCGGTCCTCTAGCCAAAAACATTCAGTACTTC. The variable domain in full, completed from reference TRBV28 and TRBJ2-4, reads DVKVTQSSRYLVKRTGEKVFLECVQDMDHENMFWYRQDPGLGLRLIYFSYDVKMKEKGDIPEGYSVSREKKERFSLILESASTNQTSMYLCAIRGTSGPLAKNIQYFGAGTRLSVL.

This CDR3 reads CASSQAGGEYNEQFF. The CDR3 coding sequence is TGTGCCAGCAGCCAAGCAGGGGGTGAGTACAATGAGCAGTTCTTC. This chain connects TRBV4-2 to TRBJ2-1, with TRBD1 matching 7 bases. Germline lookup yields CDR1 LGHNA and CDR2 YNFKEQ. J lost 4 bases, V lost 1 base, and 4 bases had no gene match. The CDR3 consists of 15 residues.

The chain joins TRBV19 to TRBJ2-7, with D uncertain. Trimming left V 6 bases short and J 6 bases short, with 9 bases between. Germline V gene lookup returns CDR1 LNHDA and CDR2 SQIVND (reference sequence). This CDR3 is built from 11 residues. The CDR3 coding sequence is TGTGCCAGTAGCAGCTTAGGCGAGCAGTACTTC. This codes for CASSSLGEQYF.

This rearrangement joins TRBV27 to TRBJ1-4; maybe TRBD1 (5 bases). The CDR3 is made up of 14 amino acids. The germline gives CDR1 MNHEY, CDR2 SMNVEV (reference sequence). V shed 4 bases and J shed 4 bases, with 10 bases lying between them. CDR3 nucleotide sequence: TGTGCCAGCAGTTCCGGGGCCTATAATGAAAAACTGTTTTTT. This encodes CASSSGAYNEKLFF.

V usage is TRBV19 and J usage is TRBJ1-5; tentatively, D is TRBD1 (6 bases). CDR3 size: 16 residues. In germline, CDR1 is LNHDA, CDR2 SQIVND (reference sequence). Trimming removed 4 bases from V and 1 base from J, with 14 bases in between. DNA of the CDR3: TGTGCCAGTAGTAAAGGGGGTTTGCGAAGCAATCAGCCCCAGCATTTT. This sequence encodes CASSKGGLRSNQPQHF.

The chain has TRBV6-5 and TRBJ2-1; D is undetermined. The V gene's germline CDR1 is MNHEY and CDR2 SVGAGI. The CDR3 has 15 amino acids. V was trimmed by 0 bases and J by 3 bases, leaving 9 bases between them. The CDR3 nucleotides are TGTGCCAGCAGTTACTCTATGAGCATCTACAATGAGCAGTTCTTC. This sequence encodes CASSYSMSIYNEQFF.

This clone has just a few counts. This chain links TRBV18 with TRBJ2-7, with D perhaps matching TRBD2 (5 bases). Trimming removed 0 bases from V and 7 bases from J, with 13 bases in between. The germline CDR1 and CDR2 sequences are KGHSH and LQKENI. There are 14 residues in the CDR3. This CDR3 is CASSPPAETGEQYF. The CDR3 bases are TGTGCCAGCTCACCACCGGCAGAGACGGGAGAGCAGTACTTC.

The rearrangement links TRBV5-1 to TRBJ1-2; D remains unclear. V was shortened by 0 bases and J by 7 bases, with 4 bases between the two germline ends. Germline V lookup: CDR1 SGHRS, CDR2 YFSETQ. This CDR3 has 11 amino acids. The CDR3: CASSLGVGYTF. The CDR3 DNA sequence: TGCGCCAGCAGCTTGGGTGTTGGCTACACCTTC.

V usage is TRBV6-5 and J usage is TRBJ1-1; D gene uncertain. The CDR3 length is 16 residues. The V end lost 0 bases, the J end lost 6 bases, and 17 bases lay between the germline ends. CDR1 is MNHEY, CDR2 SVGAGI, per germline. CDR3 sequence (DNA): TGTGCCAGCAGTTACTCGCAATCGGGGTCGAGGGCTGAAGCTTTCTTT. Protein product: CASSYSQSGSRAEAFF.

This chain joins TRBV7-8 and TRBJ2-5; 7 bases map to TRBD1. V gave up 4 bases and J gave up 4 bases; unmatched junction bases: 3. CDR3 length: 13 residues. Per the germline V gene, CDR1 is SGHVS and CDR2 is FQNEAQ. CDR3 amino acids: CASSWTGLETQYF. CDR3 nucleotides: TGTGCCAGCAGCTGGACAGGACTAGAGACCCAGTACTTC.

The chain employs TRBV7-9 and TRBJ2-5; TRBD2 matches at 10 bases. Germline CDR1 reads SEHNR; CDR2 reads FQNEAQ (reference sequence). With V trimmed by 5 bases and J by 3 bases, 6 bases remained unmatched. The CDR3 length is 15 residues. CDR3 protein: CASSRLAGEKETQYF. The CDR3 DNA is TGTGCCAGCAGCCGTCTAGCGGGGGAGAAAGAGACCCAGTACTTC.

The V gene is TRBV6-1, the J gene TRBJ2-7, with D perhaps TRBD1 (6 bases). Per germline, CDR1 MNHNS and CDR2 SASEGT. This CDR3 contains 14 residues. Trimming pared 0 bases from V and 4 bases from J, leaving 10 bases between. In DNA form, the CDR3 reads TGTGCCAGCAGTGAAGCGGCCAGGGGTTACGAGCAGTACTTC. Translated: CASSEAARGYEQYF.

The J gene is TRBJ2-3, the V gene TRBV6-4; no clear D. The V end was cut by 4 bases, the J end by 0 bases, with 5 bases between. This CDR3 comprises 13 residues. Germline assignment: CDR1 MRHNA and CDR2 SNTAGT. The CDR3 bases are TGTGCCAGCAGTGGGGGAAGCACAGATACGCAGTATTTT. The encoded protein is CASSGGSTDTQYF.

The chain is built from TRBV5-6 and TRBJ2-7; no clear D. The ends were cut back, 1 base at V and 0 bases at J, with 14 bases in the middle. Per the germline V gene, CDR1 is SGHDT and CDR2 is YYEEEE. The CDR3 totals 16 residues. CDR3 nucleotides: TGTGCCAGCAGCTTGCAAGTCAGGTCGCCCTCCTACGAGCAGTACTTC. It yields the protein CASSLQVRSPSYEQYF.

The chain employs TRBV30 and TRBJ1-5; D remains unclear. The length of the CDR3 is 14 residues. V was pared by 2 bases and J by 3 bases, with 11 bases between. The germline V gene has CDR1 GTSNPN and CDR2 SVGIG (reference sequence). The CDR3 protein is CAWSNDGFNQPQHF. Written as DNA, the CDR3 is TGTGCCTGGAGTAATGACGGGTTCAATCAGCCCCAGCATTTT. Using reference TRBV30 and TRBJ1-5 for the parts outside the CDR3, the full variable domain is SQTIHQWPATLVQPVGSPLSLECTVEGTSNPNLYWYRQAAGRGLQLLFYSVGIGQISSEVPQNLSASRPQDRQFILSSKKLLLSDSGFYLCAWSNDGFNQPQHFGDGTRLSIL.

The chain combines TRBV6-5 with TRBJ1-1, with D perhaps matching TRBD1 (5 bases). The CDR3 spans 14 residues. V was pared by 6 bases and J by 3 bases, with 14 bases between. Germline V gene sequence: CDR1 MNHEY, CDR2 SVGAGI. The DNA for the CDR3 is TGTGCCAGCAGCTACAGCAGGGCTGACACTGAAGCTTTCTTT. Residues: CASSYSRADTEAFF.

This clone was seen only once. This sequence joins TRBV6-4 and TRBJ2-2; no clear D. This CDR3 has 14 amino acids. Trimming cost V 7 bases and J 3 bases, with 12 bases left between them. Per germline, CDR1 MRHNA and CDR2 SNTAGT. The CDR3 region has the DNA TGTGCCAGCACCCTCACCGTAGACACCGGGGAGCTGTTTTTT. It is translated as CASTLTVDTGELFF.